This is a list of T cell receptor beta chains from one sample in a study of T cell responses to AZD1222 COVID-19 vaccine. Assay: immunoSEQ multiplex PCR; the TCRdb copy retains only in-frame clones and omits some. The sample contains around 50,000 clones, approximately 86% of which appear only once. The material was peripheral blood, obtained 28 days after the second AZD1222 dose. All receptors come from an adult who received the AZD1222 COVID-19 vaccine. Each CDR3 is given with its conserved first and last residue. The D gene is left open where the match is weak. Size values are once, few and many counts, or a class for expanded clones, and some rows have none.

>TRBV2|NA|once|TRBJ1-1
TGTGCCAGCACCCCGCTGTTTGTGAACACTGAAGCTTTCTTT
CASTPLFVNTEAFF
>TRBV7-9|NA|NA|TRBJ1-1
TGTGCCAGCAGCCGAACCGAAATGGTAGGTGAAGCTTTCTTT
CASSRTEMVGEAFF
>TRBV3-1/TRBV3-2|TRBD1|NA|TRBJ1-6
TGTGCCAGCAGCCAAGATGGGACAGGGCCCTCACCCCTCCACTTT
CASSQDGTGPSPLHF
>TRBV27|NA|few|TRBJ1-1
TGTGCCAGCAGTCCCACTATGAACACTGAAGCTTTCTTT
CASSPTMNTEAFF
>TRBV28|TRBD1|NA|TRBJ2-7
TGTGCCAGCAGTACTCGGAGGACAGGGGGTTACGAGCAGTACTTC
CASSTRRTGGYEQYF
>TRBV10-2|NA|NA|TRBJ1-1
TGCGCCAGCAGTGAAGGCAGGGTGAACACTGAAGCTTTCTTT
CASSEGRVNTEAFF
>TRBV5-1|NA|NA|TRBJ1-5
TGCGCCAGCAGCTCGGGACTCGGGGGCAATCAGCCCCAGCATTTT
CASSSGLGGNQPQHF
>TRBV7-2|TRBD1|NA|TRBJ2-3
TGTGCCAGCAGCTTAGCCATCACTGCGGGACAGGCGACCACAGATACGCAGTATTTT
CASSLAITAGQATTDTQYF
>TRBV7-9|TRBD1|NA|TRBJ2-7
TGTGCCAGCAGCGCAGGGGGCGAGCAGTACTTC
CASSAGGEQYF
>TRBV7-9|NA|NA|TRBJ1-3
TGTGCCAGCAGCCTACAGGGAGTCTCTGGAAACACCATATATTTT
CASSLQGVSGNTIYF
>TRBV4-1|NA|NA|TRBJ2-7
TGCGCCAGCAGCCAAGATTCGCCGGTTGGGTTGAGCTCCTACGAGCAGTACTTC
CASSQDSPVGLSSYEQYF
>TRBV19|NA|NA|TRBJ1-2
TGTGCCAGTACCATCGGAAAGGGGGATCCCCAACCCTATGGCTACACCTTC
CASTIGKGDPQPYGYTF
>TRBV12-3/TRBV12-4|NA|NA|TRBJ1-1
TGTGCCAGCAGTTTAGTCCGGGACACTGAAGCTTTCTTT
CASSLVRDTEAFF
>TRBV3-1/TRBV3-2|TRBD2|NA|TRBJ2-3
TGTGCCAGCAGCCAAGATCGCGGGGGTAGCACAGATACGCAGTATTTT
CASSQDRGGSTDTQYF
>TRBV30|TRBD2|NA|TRBJ2-1
TGTGCCTGGAGTAGGGAGACTAGCGGGAGAAATGAGCAGTTCTTC
CAWSRETSGRNEQFF
>TRBV5-6|TRBD1|NA|TRBJ2-7
TGTGCCAGCAGCTTTCTCGGGACAGGGACCTACGAGCAGTACTTC
CASSFLGTGTYEQYF